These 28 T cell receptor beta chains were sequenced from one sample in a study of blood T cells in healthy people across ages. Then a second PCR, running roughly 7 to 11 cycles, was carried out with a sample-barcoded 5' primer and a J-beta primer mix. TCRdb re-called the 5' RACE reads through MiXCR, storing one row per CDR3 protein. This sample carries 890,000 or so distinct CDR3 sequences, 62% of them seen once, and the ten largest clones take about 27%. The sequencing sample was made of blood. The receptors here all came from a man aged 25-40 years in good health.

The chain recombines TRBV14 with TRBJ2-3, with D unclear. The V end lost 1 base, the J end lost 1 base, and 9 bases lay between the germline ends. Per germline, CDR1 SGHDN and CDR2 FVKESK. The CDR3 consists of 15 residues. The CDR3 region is CASSQALGGTDTQYF. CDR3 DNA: TGTGCCAGCAGCCAAGCCCTTGGGGGCACAGATACGCAGTATTTT.

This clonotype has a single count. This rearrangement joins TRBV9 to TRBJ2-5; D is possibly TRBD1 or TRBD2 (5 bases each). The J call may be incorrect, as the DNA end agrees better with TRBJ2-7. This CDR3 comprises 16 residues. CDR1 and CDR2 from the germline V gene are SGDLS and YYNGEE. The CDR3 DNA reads TGTGCCAGCAGCGTCGACGGGACGTCGAGCTCCTACGAGCAGTACTTC. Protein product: CASSVDGTSSSYEQYF.

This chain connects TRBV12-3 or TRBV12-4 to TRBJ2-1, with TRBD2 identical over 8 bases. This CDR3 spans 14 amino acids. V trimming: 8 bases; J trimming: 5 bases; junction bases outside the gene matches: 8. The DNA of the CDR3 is TGTGCCAGCTCCAATAGCGGGACGAACAATGAGCAGTTCTTC. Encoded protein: CASSNSGTNNEQFF.

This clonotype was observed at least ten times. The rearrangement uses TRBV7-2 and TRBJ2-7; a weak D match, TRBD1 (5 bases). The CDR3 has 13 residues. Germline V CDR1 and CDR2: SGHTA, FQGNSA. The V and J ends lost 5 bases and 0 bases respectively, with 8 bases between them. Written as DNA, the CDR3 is TGTGCCAGCAGCCCCGACAGCTCCTACGAGCAGTACTTC. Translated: CASSPDSSYEQYF.

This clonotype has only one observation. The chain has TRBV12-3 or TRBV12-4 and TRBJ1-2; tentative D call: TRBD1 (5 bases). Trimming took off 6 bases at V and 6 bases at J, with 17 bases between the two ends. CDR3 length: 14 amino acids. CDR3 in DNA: TGTGCCAGCAGCCCGACAGTCGGGAAGAATGGCTACACCTTC. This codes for CASSPTVGKNGYTF.

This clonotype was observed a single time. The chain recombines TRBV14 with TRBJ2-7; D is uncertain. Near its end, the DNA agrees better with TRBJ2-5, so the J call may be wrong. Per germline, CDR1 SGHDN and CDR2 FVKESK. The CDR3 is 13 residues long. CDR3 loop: CASSQDEEETQYF. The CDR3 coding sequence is TGTGCCAGCAGCCAAGATGAGGAGGAGACCCAGTACTTC.

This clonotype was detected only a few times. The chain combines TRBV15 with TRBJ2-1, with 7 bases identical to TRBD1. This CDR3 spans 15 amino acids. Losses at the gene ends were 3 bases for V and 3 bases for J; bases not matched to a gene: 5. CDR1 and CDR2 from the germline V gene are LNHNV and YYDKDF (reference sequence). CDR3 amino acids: CATSSDREIYNEQFF. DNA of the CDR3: TGTGCCACCAGCAGTGACAGGGAAATCTACAATGAGCAGTTCTTC.

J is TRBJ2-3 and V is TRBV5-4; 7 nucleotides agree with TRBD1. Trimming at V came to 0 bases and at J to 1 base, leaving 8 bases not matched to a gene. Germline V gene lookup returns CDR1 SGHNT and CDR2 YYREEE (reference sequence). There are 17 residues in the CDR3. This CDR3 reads CASSLVAQGLGTDTQYF. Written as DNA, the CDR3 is TGTGCCAGCAGCTTGGTTGCACAGGGGTTAGGCACAGATACGCAGTATTTT.

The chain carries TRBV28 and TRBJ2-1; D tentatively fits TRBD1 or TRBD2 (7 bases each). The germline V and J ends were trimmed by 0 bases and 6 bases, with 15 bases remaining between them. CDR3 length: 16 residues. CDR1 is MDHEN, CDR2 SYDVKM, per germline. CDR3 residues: CASSLWAGGATNEQFF. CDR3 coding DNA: TGTGCCAGCAGTTTATGGGCAGGGGGGGCAACCAATGAGCAGTTCTTC.

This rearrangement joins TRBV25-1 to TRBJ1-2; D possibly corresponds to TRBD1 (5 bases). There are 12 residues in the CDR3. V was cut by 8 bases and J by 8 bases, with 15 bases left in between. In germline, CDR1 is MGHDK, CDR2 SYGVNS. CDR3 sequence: CASHHGAYGYTF. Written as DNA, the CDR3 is TGTGCCAGCCATCATGGGGCCTACGGCTACACCTTC.

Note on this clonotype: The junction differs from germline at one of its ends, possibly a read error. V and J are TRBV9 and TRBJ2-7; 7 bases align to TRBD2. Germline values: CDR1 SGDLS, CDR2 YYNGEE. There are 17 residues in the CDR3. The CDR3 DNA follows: TGTACCAGCAGCGGACATCGGGATGACGCGGGGGAGTACGAGCAGTACTTC. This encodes CTSSGHRDDAGEYEQYF.

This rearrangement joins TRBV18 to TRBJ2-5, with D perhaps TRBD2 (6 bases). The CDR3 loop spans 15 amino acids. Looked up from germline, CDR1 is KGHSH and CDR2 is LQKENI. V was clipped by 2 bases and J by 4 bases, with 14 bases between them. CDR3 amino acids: CASSPSGLGGETQYF. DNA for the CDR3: TGTGCCAGCTCACCATCGGGACTGGGTGGAGAGACCCAGTACTTC.

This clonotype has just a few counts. This chain's CDR3 is CASRISVGDPRREQYF. In DNA, the CDR3 is TGTGCCAGCAGGATTAGCGTTGGGGACCCCCGGCGCGAGCAGTACTTC. The chain uses TRBV28 and TRBJ2-7; either TRBD1 or TRBD2 may supply D (5 bases each). This CDR3 is built from 16 residues. V gave up 6 bases and J gave up 6 bases, with 24 bases separating them. The germline gives CDR1 MDHEN, CDR2 SYDVKM.

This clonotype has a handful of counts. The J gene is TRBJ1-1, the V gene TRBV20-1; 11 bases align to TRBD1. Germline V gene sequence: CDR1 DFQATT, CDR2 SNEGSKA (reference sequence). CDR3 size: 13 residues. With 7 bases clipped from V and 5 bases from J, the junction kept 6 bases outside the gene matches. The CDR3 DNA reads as TGCAGTGTCTCCGGGACAGGGGGAACTGAAGCTTTCTTT. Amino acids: CSVSGTGGTEAFF.

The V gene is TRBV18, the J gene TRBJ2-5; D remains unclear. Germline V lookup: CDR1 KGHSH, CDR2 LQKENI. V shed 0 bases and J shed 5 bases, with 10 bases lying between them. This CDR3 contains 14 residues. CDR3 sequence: CASSPPAVSETQYF. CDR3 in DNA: TGTGCCAGCTCACCACCGGCGGTATCGGAGACCCAGTACTTC.

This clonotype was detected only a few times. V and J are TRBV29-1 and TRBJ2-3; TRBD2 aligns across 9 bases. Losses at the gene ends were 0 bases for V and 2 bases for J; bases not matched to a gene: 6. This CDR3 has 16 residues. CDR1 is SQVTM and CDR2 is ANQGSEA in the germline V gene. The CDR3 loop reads CSVEEGAGGHTDTQYF. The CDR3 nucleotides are TGCAGCGTTGAAGAGGGAGCGGGGGGACACACAGATACGCAGTATTTT.

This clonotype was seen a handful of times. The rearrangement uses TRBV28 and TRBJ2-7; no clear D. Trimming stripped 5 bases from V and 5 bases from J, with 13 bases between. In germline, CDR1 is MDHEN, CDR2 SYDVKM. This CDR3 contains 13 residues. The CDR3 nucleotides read TGTGCCAGCAGTCTCCCGACCCTTCACGAGCAGTACTTC. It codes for CASSLPTLHEQYF.

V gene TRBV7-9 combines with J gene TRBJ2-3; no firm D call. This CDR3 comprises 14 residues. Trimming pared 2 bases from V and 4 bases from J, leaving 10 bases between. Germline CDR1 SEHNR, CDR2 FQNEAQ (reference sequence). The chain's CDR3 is CASSLIVAPDTQYF. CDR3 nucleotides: TGTGCCAGCAGCTTAATCGTGGCCCCAGATACGCAGTATTTT. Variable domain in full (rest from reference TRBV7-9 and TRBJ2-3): DTGVSQNPRHKITKRGQNVTFRCDPISEHNRLYWYRQTLGQGPEFLTYFQNEAQLEKSRLLSDRFSAERPKGSFSTLEIQRTEQGDSAMYLCASSLIVAPDTQYFGPGTRLTVL.

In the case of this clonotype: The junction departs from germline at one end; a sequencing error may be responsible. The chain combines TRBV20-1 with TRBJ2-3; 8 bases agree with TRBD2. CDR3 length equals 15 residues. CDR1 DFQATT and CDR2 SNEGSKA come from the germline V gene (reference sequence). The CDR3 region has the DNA TGCAGTTCTAGAGGTGGGCGGGGGGCAACAGATACGCAGTATTTT. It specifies CSSRGGRGATDTQYF.

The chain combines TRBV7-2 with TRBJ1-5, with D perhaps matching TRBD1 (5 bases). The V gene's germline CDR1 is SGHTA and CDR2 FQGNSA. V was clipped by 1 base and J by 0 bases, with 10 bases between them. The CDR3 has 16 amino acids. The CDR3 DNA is TGTGCCAGCAGCTTAGTAGGGACCAGTAGCAATCAGCCCCAGCATTTT. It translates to CASSLVGTSSNQPQHF.

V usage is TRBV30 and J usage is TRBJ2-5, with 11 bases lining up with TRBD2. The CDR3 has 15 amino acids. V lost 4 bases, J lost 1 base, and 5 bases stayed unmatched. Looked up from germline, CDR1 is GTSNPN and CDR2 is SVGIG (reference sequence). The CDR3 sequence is CAWIQGLAVQETQYF. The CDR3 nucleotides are TGTGCCTGGATCCAGGGACTAGCGGTCCAAGAGACCCAGTACTTC.

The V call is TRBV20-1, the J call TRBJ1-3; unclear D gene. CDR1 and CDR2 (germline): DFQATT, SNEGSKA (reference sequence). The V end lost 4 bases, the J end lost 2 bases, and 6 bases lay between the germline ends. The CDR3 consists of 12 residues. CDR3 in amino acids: CSATDPGNTIYF. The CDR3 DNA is TGCAGTGCTACAGACCCTGGAAACACCATATATTTT.

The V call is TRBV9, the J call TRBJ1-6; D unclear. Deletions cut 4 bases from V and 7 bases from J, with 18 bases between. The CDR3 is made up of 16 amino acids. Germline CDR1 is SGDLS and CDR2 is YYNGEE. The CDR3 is CASSPFSALGNSPLHF. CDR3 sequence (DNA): TGTGCCAGCAGCCCGTTTTCGGCTCTGGGAAATTCACCCCTCCACTTT.

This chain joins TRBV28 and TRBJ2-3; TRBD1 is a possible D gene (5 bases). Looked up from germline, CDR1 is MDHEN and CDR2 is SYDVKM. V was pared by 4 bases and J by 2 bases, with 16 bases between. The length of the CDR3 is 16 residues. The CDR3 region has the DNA TGTGCCAGCAGTTCCCAAGGCGACAGAGTCACAGATACGCAGTATTTT. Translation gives CASSSQGDRVTDTQYF.

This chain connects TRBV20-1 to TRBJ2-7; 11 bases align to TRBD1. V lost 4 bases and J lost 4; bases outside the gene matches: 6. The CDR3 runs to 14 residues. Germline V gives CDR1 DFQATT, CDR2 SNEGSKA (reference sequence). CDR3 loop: CSATSGQGEYEQYF. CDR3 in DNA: TGCAGTGCTACCTCGGGACAGGGGGAGTACGAGCAGTACTTC.

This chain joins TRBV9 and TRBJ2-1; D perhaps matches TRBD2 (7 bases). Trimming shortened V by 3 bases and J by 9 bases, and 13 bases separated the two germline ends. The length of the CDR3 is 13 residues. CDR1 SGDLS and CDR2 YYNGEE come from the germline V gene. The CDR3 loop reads CASSGGGAREQFF. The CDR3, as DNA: TGTGCCAGCAGCGGGGGGGGGGCTCGTGAGCAGTTCTTC.

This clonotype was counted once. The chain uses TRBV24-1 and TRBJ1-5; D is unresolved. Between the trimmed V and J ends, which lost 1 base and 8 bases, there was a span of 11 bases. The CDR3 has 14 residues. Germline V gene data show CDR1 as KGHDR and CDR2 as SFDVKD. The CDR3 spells CATSDLRVSEPQHF. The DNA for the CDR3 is TGTGCCACCAGTGATTTAAGGGTTTCGGAGCCCCAGCATTTT.

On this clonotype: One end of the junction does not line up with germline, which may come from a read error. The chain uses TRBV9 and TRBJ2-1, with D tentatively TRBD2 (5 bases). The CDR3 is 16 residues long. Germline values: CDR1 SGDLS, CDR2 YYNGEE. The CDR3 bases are TGTGCCAGCAGCGGCCCGACTATCAGCCTTGTGAATGAGCGGTTCTTC. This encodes CASSGPTISLVNERFF.